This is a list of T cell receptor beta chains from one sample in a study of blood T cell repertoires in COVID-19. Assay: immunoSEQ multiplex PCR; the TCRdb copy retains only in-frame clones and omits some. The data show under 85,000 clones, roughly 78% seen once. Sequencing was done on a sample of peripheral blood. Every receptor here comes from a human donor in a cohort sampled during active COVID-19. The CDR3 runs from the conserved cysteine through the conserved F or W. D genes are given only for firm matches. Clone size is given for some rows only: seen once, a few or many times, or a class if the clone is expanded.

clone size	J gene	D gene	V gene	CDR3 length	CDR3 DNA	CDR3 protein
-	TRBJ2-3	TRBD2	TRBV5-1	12	TGCGCCAGCAGAGGACTAGCGATGCGGGAGTATTTT	CASRGLAMREYF
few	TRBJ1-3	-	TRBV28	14	TGTGCCAGCAGACCTCGGACAGCCCGAAACACCATATATTTT	CASRPRTARNTIYF
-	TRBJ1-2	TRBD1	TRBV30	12	TGTGCCTGGAGTAAACAGGGGTATGGCTACACCTTC	CAWSKQGYGYTF
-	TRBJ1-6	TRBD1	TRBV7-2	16	TGTGCCAGCAGCTTTTTAAAACAGGGGACGAATTCACCCCTCCACTTT	CASSFLKQGTNSPLHF
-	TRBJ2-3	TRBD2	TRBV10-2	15	TGCGCCAGCGATGGACTAGCGGGGGAAGCAGATACGCAGTATTTT	CASDGLAGEADTQYF
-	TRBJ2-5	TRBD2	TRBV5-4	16	TGTGCCAGCAGTCCCGGGACTAGCGACCCCCGAGAGACCCAGTACTTC	CASSPGTSDPRETQYF
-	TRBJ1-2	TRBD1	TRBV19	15	TGTGCCAGTAGCACCCCCGACAGGGCTGTGTGGGGCTACACCTTC	CASSTPDRAVWGYTF
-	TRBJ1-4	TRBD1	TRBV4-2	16	TGTGCCAGCAGCCAAGTGTTAGGGACAGTTAATGAAAAACTGTTTTTT	CASSQVLGTVNEKLFF
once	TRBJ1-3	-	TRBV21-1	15	TGTGCCAGCAGCAAAGATCGGGCGGGCGGAAACACCATATATTTT	CASSKDRAGGNTIYF
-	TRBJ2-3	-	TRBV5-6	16	TGTGCCAGCAGCTTGGGGACAGAATCCCTCACAGATACGCAGTATTTT	CASSLGTESLTDTQYF
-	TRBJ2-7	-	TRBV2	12	TGTGCCAGCAGACGCGAGAACTACGAGCAGTACTTC	CASRRENYEQYF
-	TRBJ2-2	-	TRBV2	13	TGTGCCAGCAAAGTCCTGTGGCCCGGGGAGCTGTTTTTT	CASKVLWPGELFF
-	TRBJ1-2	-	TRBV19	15	TGTGCCAGTAGCAGAAAATCGACAGTTAACTATGGCTACACCTTC	CASSRKSTVNYGYTF
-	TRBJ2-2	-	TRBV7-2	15	TGTGCCAGCCGGATACAGGGTTCGGACACCGGGGAGCTGTTTTTT	CASRIQGSDTGELFF
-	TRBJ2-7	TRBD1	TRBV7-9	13	TGTGCCAGCAGCACAGGGGAGTCCTACGAGCAGTACTTC	CASSTGESYEQYF
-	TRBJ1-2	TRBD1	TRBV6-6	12	TGTGCCAGCAGGGACAGGGAAAATGGCTACACCTTC	CASRDRENGYTF
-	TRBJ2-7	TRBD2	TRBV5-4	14	TGTGCCAGCAGCCCCGGACTAGTTACCTACGAGCAGTACTTC	CASSPGLVTYEQYF
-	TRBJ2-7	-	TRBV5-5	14	TGTGCCAGCAGCCTACTGTTCACCGCCTACGAGCAGTACTTC	CASSLLFTAYEQYF
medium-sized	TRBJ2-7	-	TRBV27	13	TGTGCCAGCAGTTTATCGGAGGGCTGGGAGCAGTACTTC	CASSLSEGWEQYF
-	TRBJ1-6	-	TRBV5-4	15	TGTGCCAGCAGCTTGTACAGGGCTGGAAATTCACCCCTCCACTTT	CASSLYRAGNSPLHF
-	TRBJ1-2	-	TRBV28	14	TGTGCCAGCAGTGTAGCGGGACAACCCTATGGCTACACCTTC	CASSVAGQPYGYTF
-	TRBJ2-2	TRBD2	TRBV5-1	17	TGCGCCAGCAGCTTGGCGACTAGCGGGGGGACCACCGGGGAGCTGTTTTTT	CASSLATSGGTTGELFF
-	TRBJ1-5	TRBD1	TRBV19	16	TGTGCCAGTAGTATAGGGACAGGGGTGTTCAATCAGCCCCAGCATTTT	CASSIGTGVFNQPQHF
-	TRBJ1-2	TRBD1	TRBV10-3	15	TGTGCCATCGCAAACAGGGGGCGCAGTGACTATGGCTACACCTTC	CAIANRGRSDYGYTF
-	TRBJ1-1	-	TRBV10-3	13	TGTGCCATCGCTTCGGGAGGTGTAAGGGAAGCTTTCTTT	CAIASGGVREAFF
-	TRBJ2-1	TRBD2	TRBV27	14	TGTGCCAGCAGTCCCGGGGGGGATTACAATGAGCAGTTCTTC	CASSPGGDYNEQFF
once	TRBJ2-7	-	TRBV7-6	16	TGTGCCAGCAGCTTAAATGGGCGCCTTCCTGCCTACGAGCAGTACTTC	CASSLNGRLPAYEQYF
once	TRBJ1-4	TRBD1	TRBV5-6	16	TGTGCCAGCAGCTTGAAGAGGGGGCGACGTCATGAAAAACTGTTTTTT	CASSLKRGRRHEKLFF
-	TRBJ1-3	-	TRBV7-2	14	TGTGCCAGCAGCCGGGTCATAGGAGGAAACACCATATATTTT	CASSRVIGGNTIYF
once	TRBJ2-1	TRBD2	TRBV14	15	TGTGCCAGCAGCCAAGGGGCTAGCGGGGGTAATGAGCAGTTCTTC	CASSQGASGGNEQFF
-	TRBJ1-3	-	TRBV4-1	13	TGCGCCAGCAGCCTCGAAGCTCAAAACACCATATATTTT	CASSLEAQNTIYF
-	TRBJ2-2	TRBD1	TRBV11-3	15	TGTGCCAGCTCTAACCCGACAGGGGTGGCCGGGGAGCTGTTTTTT	CASSNPTGVAGELFF
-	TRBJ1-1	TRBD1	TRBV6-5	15	TGTGCCAGCAGATCCACAGGGGCGGCGGACACTGAAGCTTTCTTT	CASRSTGAADTEAFF
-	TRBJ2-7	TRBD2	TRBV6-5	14	TGTGCCAGCAGTTACGGGACTAGCATCTACGAGCAGTACTTC	CASSYGTSIYEQYF
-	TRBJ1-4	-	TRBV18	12	TGTGCCACTGGAGCAACTAATGAAAAACTGTTTTTT	CATGATNEKLFF
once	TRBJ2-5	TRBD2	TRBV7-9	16	TGTGCCAGCAGCTTAAGTTCTAGCGGGGGAGGCGAGACCCAGTACTTC	CASSLSSSGGGETQYF
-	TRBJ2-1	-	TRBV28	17	TGTGCCAGCAGTACGCCCAGAACAGGCTTCTCCTACAATGAGCAGTTCTTC	CASSTPRTGFSYNEQFF
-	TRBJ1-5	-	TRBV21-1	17	TGTGCCAGCAGCCTCCTCGACAGGGGAAGTAGCAATCAGCCCCAGCATTTT	CASSLLDRGSSNQPQHF
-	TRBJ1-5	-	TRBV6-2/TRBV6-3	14	TGTGCCAGCAGTTACTCGAATATAGCTCAGCCCCAGCATTTT	CASSYSNIAQPQHF
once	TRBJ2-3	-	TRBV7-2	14	TGTGCCAGCAGCTTAGGGAGAGGTGGGGGGTTGCAGTATTTT	CASSLGRGGGLQYF
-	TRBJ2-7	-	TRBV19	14	TGTGCCAGTAGTACATATCGACAAGTCTACGAGCAGTACTTC	CASSTYRQVYEQYF
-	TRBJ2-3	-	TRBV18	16	TGTGCCAGCTCACCACCGGCTCAATCTAGCACAGATACGCAGTATTTT	CASSPPAQSSTDTQYF
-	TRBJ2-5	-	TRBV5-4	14	TGTGCCAGCAGCTTGGTTGGTGGGGCGGAGACCCAGTACTTC	CASSLVGGAETQYF
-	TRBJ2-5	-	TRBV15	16	TGTGCCACCAGCCGGGCGGCCAGGGGACCCCAAGAGACCCAGTACTTC	CATSRAARGPQETQYF
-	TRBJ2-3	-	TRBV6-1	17	TGTGCCAGCAGTGAAGCCCAGACCCCCGCAAACAGAAAAACGCAGTATTTT	CASSEAQTPANRKTQYF
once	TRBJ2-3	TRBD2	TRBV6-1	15	TGTGCCAGCAGGACTAGCGGGGGGGCTTGGGATACGCAGTATTTT	CASRTSGGAWDTQYF
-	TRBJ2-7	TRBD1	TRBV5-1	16	TGCGCCAGCAGCCTCCACGGGACAGCGAGCTCCTACGAGCAGTACTTC	CASSLHGTASSYEQYF
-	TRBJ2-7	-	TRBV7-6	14	TGTGCCAGCAGCTCAGGGTCTTGGTACTACGAGCAGTACTTC	CASSSGSWYYEQYF
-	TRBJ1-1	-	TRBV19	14	TGTGCCAGTAGTATAGGCAGGGTCAACACTGAAGCTTTCTTT	CASSIGRVNTEAFF
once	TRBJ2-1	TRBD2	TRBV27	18	TGTGCCAGCAGTTCCCCGGGACTAGCGGGGGTGGCCTACAATGAGCAGTTCTTC	CASSSPGLAGVAYNEQFF
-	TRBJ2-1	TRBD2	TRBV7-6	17	TGTGCCAGCAGCTTAGAGGGACTAGCGGAGTTATACAATGAGCAGTTCTTC	CASSLEGLAELYNEQFF
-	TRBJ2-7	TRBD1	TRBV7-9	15	TGTGCCAGCAATACCCGGGACAGGGATACCTACGAGCAGTACTTC	CASNTRDRDTYEQYF
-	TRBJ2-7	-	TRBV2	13	TGTGCCAGCAGTGACGGGGGAGCCTACGAGCAGTACTTC	CASSDGGAYEQYF
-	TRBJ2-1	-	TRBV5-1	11	TGCGCCAGCAGCTACTCGACAGAGCAGTTCTTC	CASSYSTEQFF
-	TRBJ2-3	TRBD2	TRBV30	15	TGTGCCTGGAGTAATTTGGCGGGGGGGGCAGATACGCAGTATTTT	CAWSNLAGGADTQYF
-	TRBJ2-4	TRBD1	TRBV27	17	TGTGCCAGCAGCTCTCTCCGACAGGGGCAGTCCAAAAACATTCAGTACTTC	CASSSLRQGQSKNIQYF
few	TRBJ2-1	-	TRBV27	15	TGTGCCAGCAGTTTTCGGGTTAGCGACTACAATGAGCAGTTCTTC	CASSFRVSDYNEQFF
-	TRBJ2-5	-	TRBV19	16	TGTGCCAGTAGTATGGGAGGACAACCATTAAGGGAGACCCAGTACTTC	CASSMGGQPLRETQYF
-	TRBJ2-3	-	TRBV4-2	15	TGTGCCAGCAGCCAGGCCGACAGAGACACAGATACGCAGTATTTT	CASSQADRDTDTQYF